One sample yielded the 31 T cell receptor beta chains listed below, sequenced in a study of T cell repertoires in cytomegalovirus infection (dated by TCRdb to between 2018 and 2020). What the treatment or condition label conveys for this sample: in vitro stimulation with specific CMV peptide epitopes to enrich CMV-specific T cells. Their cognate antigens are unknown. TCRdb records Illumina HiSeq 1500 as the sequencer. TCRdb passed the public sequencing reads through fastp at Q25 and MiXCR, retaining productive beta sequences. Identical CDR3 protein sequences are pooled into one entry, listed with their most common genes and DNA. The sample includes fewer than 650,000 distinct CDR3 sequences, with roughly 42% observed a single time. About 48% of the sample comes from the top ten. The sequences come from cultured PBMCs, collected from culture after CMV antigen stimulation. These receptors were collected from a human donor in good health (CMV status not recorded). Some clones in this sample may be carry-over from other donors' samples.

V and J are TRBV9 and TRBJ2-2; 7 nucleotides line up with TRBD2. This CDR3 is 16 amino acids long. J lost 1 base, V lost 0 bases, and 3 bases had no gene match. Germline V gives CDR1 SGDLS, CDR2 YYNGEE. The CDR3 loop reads CASSVGTSLNTGELFF. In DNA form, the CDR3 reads TGTGCCAGCAGCGTAGGGACTAGTTTGAACACCGGGGAGCTGTTTTTT.

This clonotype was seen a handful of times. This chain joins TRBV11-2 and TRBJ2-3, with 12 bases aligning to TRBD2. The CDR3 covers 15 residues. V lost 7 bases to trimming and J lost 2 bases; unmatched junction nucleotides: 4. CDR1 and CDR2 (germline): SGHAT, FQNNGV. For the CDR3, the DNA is TGTGCCAGCACACTAGCGGGAGGACTCACAGATACGCAGTATTTT. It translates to CASTLAGGLTDTQYF.

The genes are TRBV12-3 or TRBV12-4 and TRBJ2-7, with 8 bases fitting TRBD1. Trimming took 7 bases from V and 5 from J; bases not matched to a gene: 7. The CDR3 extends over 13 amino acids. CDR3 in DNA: TGTGCCAGCATCCACGACAGGGGCGACGAGCAGTACTTC. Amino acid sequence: CASIHDRGDEQYF.

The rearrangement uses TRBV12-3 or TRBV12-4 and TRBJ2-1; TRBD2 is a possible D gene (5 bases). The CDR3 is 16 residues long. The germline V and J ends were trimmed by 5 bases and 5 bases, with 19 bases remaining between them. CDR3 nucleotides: TGTGCCAGCAGTCCCTCCCTAGCCCTTACTCACAATGAGCAGTTCTTC. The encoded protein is CASSPSLALTHNEQFF.

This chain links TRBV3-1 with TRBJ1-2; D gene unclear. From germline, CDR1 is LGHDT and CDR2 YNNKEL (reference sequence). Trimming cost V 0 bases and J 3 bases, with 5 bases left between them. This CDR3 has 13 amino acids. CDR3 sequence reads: CASSQDTDYGYTF. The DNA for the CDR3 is TGTGCCAGCAGCCAAGACACTGACTATGGCTACACCTTC.

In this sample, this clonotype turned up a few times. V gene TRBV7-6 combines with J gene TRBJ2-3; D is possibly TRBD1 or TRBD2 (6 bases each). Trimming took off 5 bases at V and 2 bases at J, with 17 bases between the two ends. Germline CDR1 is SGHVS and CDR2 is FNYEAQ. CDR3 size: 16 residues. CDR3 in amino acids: CASSPPEGGSTDTQYF. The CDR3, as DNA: TGTGCCAGCAGCCCGCCCGAGGGGGGATCCACAGATACGCAGTATTTT.

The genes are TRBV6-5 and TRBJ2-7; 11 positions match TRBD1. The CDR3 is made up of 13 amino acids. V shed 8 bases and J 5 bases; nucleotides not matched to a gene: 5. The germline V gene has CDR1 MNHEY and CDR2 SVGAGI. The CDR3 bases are TGTGCCAGCTCTCGGACAGGGGGCGACGAGCAGTACTTC. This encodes CASSRTGGDEQYF.

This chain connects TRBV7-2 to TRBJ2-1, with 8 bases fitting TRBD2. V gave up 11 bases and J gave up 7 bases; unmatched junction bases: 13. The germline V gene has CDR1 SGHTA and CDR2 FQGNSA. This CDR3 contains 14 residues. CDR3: CAATRRTSPNEQFF. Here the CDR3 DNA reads TGTGCCGCTACCAGGAGGACTAGCCCTAATGAGCAGTTCTTC.

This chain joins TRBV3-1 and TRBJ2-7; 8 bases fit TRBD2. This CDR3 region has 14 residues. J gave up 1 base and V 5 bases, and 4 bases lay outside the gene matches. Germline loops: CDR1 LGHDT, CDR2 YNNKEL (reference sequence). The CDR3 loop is CASSVSGKSYEQYF. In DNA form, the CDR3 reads TGTGCCAGCAGCGTTAGCGGGAAATCCTACGAGCAGTACTTC.

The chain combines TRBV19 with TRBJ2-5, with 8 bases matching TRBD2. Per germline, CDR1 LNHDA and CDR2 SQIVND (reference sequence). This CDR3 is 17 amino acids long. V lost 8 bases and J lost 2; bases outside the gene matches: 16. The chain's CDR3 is CASRDNGPGLGQETQYF. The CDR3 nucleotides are TGTGCCAGTCGGGACAACGGGCCGGGACTAGGACAAGAGACCCAGTACTTC.

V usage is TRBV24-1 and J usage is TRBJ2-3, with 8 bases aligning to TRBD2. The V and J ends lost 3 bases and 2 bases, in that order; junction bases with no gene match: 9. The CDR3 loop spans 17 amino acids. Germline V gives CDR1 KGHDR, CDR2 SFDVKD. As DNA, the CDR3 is TGTGCCACCAGTGATCCCCGGGAGGGAGGTTACACAGATACGCAGTATTTT. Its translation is CATSDPREGGYTDTQYF.

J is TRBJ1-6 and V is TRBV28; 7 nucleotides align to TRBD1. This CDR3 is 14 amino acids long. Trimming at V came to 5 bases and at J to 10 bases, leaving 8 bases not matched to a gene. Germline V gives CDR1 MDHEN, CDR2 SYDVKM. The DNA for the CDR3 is TGTGCCAGCAGTCGACAGGGAAGGGGCTCACCCCTCCACTTT. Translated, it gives CASSRQGRGSPLHF. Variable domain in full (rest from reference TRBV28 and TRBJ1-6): DVKVTQSSRYLVKRTGEKVFLECVQDMDHENMFWYRQDPGLGLRLIYFSYDVKMKEKGDIPEGYSVSREKKERFSLILESASTNQTSMYLCASSRQGRGSPLHFGNGTRLTVT.

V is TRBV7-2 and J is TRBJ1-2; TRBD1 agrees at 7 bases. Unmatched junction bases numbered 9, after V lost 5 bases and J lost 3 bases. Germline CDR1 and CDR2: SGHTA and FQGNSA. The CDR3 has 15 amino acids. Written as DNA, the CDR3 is TGTGCCAGCAGCCTAGGGGGCACGGGGGACTATGGCTACACCTTC. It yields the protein CASSLGGTGDYGYTF.

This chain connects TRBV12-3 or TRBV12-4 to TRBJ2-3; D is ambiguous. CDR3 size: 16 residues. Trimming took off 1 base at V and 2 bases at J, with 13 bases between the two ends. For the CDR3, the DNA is TGTGCCAGCAGTTTAGACGGCCCGGGTAACACAGATACGCAGTATTTT. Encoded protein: CASSLDGPGNTDTQYF.

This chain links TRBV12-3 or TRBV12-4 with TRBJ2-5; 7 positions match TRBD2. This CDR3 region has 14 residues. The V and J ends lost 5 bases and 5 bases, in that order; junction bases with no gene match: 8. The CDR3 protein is CASSAPEGGETQYF. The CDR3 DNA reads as TGTGCCAGCAGTGCCCCTGAGGGAGGGGAGACCCAGTACTTC.

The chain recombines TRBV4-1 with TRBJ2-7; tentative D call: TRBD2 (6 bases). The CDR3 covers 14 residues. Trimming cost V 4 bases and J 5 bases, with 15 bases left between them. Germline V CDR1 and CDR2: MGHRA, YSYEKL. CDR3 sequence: CASSRGATEDEQYF. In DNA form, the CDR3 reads TGCGCCAGCAGCCGCGGGGCGACAGAAGACGAGCAGTACTTC.

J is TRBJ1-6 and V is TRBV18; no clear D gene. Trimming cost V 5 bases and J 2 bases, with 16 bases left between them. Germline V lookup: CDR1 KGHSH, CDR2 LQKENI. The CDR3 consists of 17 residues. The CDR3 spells CASSLSSKGAYNSPLHF. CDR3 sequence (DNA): TGTGCCAGCTCATTGTCAAGCAAGGGCGCCTATAATTCACCCCTCCACTTT. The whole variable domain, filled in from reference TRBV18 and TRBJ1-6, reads NAGVMQNPRHLVRRRGQEARLRCSPMKGHSHVYWYRQLPEEGLKFMVYLQKENIIDESGMPKERFSAEFPKEGPSILRIQQVVRGDSAAYFCASSLSSKGAYNSPLHFGNGTRLTVT.

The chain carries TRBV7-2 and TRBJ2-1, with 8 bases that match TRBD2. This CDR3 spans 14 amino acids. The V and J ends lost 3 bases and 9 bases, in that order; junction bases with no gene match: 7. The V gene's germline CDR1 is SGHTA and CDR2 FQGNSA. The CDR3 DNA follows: TGTGCCAGCAGCTTCAGACGGGGGGGCTTTGAGCAGTTCTTC. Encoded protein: CASSFRRGGFEQFF.

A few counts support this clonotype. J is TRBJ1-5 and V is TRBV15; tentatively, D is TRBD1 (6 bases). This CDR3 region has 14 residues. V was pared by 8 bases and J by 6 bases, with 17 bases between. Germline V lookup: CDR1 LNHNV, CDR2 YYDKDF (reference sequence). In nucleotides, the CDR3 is TGTGCCACCGCACGGGGGGCGTTGGTTCAGCCCCAGCATTTT. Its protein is CATARGALVQPQHF.

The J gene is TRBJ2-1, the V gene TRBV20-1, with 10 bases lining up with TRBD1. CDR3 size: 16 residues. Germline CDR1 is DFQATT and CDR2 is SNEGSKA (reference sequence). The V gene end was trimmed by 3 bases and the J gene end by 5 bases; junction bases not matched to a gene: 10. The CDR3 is CSASSTTDRGNNEQFF. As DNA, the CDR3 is TGCAGTGCTAGTTCGACGACGGACAGGGGGAACAATGAGCAGTTCTTC.

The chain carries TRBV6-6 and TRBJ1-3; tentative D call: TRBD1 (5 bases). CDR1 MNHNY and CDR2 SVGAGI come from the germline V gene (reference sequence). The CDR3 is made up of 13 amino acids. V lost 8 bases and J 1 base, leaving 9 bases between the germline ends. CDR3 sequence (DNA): TGTGCCAGCCGGTCAGGGTCTGGAAACACCATATATTTT. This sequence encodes CASRSGSGNTIYF.

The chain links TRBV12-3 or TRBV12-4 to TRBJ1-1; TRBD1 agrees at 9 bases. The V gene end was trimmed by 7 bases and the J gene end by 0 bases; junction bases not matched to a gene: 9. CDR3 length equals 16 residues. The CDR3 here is CASTPRTGVLNTEAFF. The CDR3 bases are TGTGCCAGCACCCCAAGGACAGGGGTTTTGAACACTGAAGCTTTCTTT.

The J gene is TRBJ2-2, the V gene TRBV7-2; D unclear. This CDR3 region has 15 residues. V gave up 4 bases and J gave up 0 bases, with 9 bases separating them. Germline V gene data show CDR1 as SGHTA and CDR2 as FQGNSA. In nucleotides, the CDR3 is TGTGCCAGCAGCTCCTTCGGTACGAACACCGGGGAGCTGTTTTTT. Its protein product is CASSSFGTNTGELFF. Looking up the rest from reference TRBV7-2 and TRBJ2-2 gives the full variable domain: GAGVSQSPSNKVTEKGKDVELRCDPISGHTALYWYRQSLGQGLEFLIYFQGNSAPDKSGLPSDRFSAERTGGSVSTLTIQRTQQEDSAVYLCASSSFGTNTGELFFGEGSRLTVL.

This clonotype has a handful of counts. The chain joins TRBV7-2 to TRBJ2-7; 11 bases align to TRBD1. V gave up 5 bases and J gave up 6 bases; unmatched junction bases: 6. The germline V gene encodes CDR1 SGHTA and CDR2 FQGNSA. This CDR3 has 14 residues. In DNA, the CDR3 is TGTGCCAGCAGCCCGGGGACAGGGGGTTTCGAGCAGTACTTC. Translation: CASSPGTGGFEQYF.

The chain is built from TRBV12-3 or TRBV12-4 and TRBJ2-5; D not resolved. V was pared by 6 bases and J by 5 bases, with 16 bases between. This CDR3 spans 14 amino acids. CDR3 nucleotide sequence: TGTGCCAGCAGAACTACACCCATCGGGGAGACCCAGTACTTC. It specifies CASRTTPIGETQYF.

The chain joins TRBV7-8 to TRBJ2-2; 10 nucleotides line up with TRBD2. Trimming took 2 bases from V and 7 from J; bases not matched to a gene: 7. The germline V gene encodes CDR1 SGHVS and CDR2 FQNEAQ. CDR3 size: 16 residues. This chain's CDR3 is CASSLQRGGVSGELFF. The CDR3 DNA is TGTGCCAGCAGCTTACAGCGGGGGGGCGTTAGCGGGGAGCTGTTTTTT.

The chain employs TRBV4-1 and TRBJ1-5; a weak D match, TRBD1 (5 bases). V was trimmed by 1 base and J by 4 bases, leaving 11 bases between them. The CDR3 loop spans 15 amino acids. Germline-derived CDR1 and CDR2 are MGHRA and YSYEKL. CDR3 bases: TGCGCCAGCAGCCAAGGGGCAGGGTGGAATCAGCCCCAGCATTTT. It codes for CASSQGAGWNQPQHF.

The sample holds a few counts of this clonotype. CDR3 nucleotides: TGTGCCAGTAGCTATCGGACAGGAGGCTACGAGCAGTACTTC. Encoded protein: CASSYRTGGYEQYF. J is TRBJ2-7 and V is TRBV19, with 7 nucleotides matching TRBD1. This CDR3 contains 14 residues. Germline CDR1 reads LNHDA; CDR2 reads SQIVND (reference sequence). The trim removed 6 bases at V and 3 bases at J, leaving 8 bases unmatched. The variable domain in full, with the rest retrieved from reference TRBV19 and TRBJ2-7, is DGGITQSPKYLFRKEGQNVTLSCEQNLNHDAMYWYRQDPGQGLRLIYYSQIVNDFQKGDIAEGYSVSREKKESFPLTVTSAQKNPTAFYLCASSYRTGGYEQYFGPGTRLTVT.

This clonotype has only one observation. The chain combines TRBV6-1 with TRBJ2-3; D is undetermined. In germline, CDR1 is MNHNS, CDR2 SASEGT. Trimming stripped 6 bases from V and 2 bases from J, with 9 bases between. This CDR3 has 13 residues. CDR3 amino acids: CASRTFATDTQYF. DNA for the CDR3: TGTGCCAGCAGGACCTTTGCCACAGATACGCAGTATTTT.

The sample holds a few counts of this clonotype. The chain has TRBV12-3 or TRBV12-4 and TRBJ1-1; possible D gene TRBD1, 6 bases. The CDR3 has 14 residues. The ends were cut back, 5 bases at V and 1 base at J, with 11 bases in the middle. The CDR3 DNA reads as TGTGCCAGCAGTGGGGGCAGATCGAACACTGAAGCTTTCTTT. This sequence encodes CASSGGRSNTEAFF.

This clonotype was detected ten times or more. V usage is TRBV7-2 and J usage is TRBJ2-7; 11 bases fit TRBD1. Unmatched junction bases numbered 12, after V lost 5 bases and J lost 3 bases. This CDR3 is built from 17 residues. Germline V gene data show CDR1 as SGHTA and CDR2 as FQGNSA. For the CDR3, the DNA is TGTGCCAGCAGCCTAAGGACAGGGGGCAGAGTCAGCTACGAGCAGTACTTC. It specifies CASSLRTGGRVSYEQYF.